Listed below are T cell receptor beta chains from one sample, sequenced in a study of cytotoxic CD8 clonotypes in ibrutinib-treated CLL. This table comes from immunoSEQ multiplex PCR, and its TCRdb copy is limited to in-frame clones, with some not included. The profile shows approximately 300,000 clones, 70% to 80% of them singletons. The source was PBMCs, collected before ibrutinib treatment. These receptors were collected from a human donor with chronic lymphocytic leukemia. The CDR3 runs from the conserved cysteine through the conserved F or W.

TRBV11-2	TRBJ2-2	CASSLVFLAGGTGELFF
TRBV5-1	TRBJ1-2	CASSFERSFDGYTF
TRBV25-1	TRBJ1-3	CASSEPGTGIGNTIYF
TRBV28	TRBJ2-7	CASTSGGVSYEQYF
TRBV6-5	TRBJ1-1	CASRRGRNTEAFF
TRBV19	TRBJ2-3	CASGTPSTDTQYF
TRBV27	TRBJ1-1	CASRENGQFSEAFF
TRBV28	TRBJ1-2	CASSTEVGGVLYGYTF
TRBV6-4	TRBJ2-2	CASSPRAANTGELFF
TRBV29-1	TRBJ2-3	CSTVEGGPGDTQYF
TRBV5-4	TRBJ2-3	CASSPGLAGSTDTQYF
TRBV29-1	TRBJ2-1	CSVGTSGSYNEQFF
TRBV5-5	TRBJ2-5	CASSVNRAAQETQYF
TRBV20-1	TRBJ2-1	CSARGGNEQFF
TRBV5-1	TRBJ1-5	CASSLGPRDLGVRNQPQHF
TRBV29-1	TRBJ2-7	CSVVSGSGVYF
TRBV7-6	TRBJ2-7	CASSLAGEQYF
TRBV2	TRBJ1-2	CASIYRANYGYTF
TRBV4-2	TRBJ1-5	CASSQDGRGNQPQHF
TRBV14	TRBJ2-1	CASSQARSGIFKFF
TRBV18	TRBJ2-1	CASSKSGTYNEQFF
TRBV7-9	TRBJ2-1	CASSPTLSNNEQFF
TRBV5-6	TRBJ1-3	CASTTGAGNTIYF